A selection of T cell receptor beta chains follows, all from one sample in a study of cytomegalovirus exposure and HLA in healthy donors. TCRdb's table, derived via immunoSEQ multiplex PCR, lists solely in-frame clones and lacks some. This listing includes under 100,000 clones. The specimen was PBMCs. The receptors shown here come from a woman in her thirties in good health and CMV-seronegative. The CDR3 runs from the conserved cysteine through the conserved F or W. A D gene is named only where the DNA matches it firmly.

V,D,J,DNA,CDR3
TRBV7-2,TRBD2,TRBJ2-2,TGTGCCAGCAGCTTAATGGCAGCGGGAACGAACGGGGAGCTGTTTTTT,CASSLMAAGTNGELFF
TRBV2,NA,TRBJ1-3,TGTGCCAGCAGTGAACAAGGAAACACCATATATTTT,CASSEQGNTIYF
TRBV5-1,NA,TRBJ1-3,TGCGCCAGCAGCTTGGGACAGGACCCAGGAAACACCATATATTTT,CASSLGQDPGNTIYF
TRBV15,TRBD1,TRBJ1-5,TGTGCCACCAGCAGAGGGCAGGGGGCCAATCAGCCCCAGCATTTT,CATSRGQGANQPQHF
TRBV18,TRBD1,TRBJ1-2,TGTGCCAGCTCAATGGGACAGGAATATGGCTACACCTTC,CASSMGQEYGYTF
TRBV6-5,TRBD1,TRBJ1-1,TGTGCCAGCAGTCCTGAGACAGGGGGGGCTTTCTTT,CASSPETGGAFF
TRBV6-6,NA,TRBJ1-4,TGTGCCAGCAGTTACAGACAGGAAGCCTTTTTT,CASSYRQEAFF
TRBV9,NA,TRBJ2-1,TGTGCCAGCAGTCCTCCCCCCGGTTACAATGAGCAGTTCTTC,CASSPPPGYNEQFF
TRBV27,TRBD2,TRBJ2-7,TGTGCCAGCAGTTTTAGCGGGGGTCCCTACGAGCAGTACTTC,CASSFSGGPYEQYF
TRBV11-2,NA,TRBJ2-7,TGTGCCAGCAGCCCCTCCCGCGGGTTCCCCTACGAGCAGTACTTC,CASSPSRGFPYEQYF
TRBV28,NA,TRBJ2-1,TGTGCCAGCAGTCCGACCGGGTACATACATGTTGAGCAGTTCTTC,CASSPTGYIHVEQFF
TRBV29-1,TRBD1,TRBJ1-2,TGCAGCGTTGCCGGGACAGAAGTAAACTATGGCTACACCTTC,CSVAGTEVNYGYTF
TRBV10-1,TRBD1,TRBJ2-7,TGCGCCAGCAGTGAGTTCTTGGGGGACAGTACCTACGAGCAGTACTTC,CASSEFLGDSTYEQYF
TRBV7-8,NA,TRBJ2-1,TGTGCCAGCACCCAGAGCGCCAGCTCCTACAATGAGCAGTTCTTC,CASTQSASSYNEQFF
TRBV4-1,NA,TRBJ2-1,TGCGCCAGCAGCCAAGATATCGGAGGGGATGAGCAGTTCTTC,CASSQDIGGDEQFF
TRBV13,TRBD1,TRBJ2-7,TGTGCCAGCAGCTGCCCGGGACAGGGAATAAACGAGCAGTACTTC,CASSCPGQGINEQYF
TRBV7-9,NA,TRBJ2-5,TGTGCCAGCAGCCTACGACGGGGGACCCCGGAGAGGGAGACCCAGTACTTC,CASSLRRGTPERETQYF
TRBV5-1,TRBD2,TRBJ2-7,TGCGCCAGCAGCTTGACTAGCGGGAGCTCCTACGAGCAGTACTTC,CASSLTSGSSYEQYF
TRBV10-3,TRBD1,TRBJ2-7,TGTGCCATCAGTGAGTCAAGGGGGCGAAGCTCCTACGAGCAGTACTTC,CAISESRGRSSYEQYF
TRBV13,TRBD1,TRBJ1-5,TGTGCCAGTACGACAGGGGAGTTCGGTCAGCCCCAGCATTTT,CASTTGEFGQPQHF
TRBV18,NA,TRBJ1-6,TGTGCCAGTTCCAGGTCCGGTTCCTATAATTCACCCCTCCACTTT,CASSRSGSYNSPLHF
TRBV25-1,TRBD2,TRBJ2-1,TGTGCCAGCAGTGAATCCCAACTAGCGGGAGTCGGCTATGAGCAGTTCTTC,CASSESQLAGVGYEQFF
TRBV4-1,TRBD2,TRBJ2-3,TGCGCCAGCAGCCAAGATTTTAGCGGGAGGACCACAGATACGCAGTATTTT,CASSQDFSGRTTDTQYF
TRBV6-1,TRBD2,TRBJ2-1,TGTGCCAGCAGTGAAGGCGGTAGCGGGAGTAATGAGCAGTTCTTC,CASSEGGSGSNEQFF
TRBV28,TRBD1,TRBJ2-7,TGTGCCAGCCAGACAGGGCCCAGCTCCTACGAGCAGTACTTC,CASQTGPSSYEQYF